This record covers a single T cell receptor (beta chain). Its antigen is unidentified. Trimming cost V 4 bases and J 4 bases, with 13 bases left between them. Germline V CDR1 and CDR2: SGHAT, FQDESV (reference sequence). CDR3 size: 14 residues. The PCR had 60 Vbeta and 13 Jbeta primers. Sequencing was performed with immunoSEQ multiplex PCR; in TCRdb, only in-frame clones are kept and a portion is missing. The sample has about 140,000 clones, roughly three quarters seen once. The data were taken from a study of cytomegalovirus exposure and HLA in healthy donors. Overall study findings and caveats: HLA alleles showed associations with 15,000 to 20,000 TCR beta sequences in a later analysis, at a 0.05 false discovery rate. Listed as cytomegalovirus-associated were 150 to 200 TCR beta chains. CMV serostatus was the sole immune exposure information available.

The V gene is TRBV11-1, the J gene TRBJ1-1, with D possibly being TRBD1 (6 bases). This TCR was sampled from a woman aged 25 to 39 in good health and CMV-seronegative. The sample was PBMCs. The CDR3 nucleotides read TGTGCCAGCAGCTCTTACAGGGTGGGCACTGAAGCTTTCTTT. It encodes CASSSYRVGTEAFF.